This entry is about one T cell receptor (beta chain). The data were obtained in a study of blood T cell repertoires in COVID-19. As for the study in general: Samples representing acute and convalescent COVID-19 were sourced from the United States, Italy and Spain. Sources were T cells, B-cell-depleted T cells, or PBMCs; the material itself was cDNA or gDNA.

The participants were between roughly 18 and 100 years old and came from roughly 24 US areas. Per the original methods: Estimation of nucleated cell counts relied on the amplification of reference gene primers. The data were produced by immunoSEQ multiplex PCR, yet TCRdb's version contains in-frame clones alone and is incomplete. V and J calls plus clone size are reproduced from that table; the DNA served to infer D and trimming. The sample holds fewer than 350,000 clones; roughly 93% are singletons and the top ten take over 2%. V gave up 6 bases and J gave up 2 bases, with 7 bases separating them. CDR3 size: 11 residues. CDR1 is SQVTM, CDR2 ANQGSEA, per germline.

This receptor was taken from a woman between 35 and 50 years old with acute COVID-19. The chain combines TRBV29-1 with TRBJ2-5, with TRBD2 as a possible D gene (5 bases). Sequences were obtained from PBMCs or T cells enriched from blood (not recorded which). The chain's CDR3 is CSVEDQETQYF. Written as DNA, the CDR3 is TGCAGCGTGGAGGATCAAGAGACCCAGTACTTC.